A single sample is the source of the 31 T cell receptor beta chains below, sequenced in a study of T cells after posttransplantation cyclophosphamide. Cyclophosphamide on days +3 and +4 followed busulfan-fludarabine conditioning and a marrow graft. Produced via immunoSEQ multiplex PCR; TCRdb's table is partial and in-frame only. The table records roughly 2,000 clones, roughly four fifths of them present only once. The sample was CD8+ T cells sorted from blood, taken less than 370 days after allogeneic stem cell transplant with posttransplant cyclophosphamide. All receptors come from a male patient in his fifties or sixties who received an allogeneic stem cell transplant from a related donor and was CMV-positive. Some T cells may be the graft donor's.

The V call is TRBV29-1, the J call TRBJ1-1; D uncertain. The CDR3 covers 13 residues. CDR1 is SQVTM, CDR2 ANQGSEA, per germline. V lost 5 bases to trimming and J lost 0 bases, with 10 bases between them. The CDR3 loop reads CSVSKEMNTEAFF. CDR3 nucleotide sequence: TGCAGCGTTTCAAAGGAGATGAACACTGAAGCTTTCTTT.

V gene TRBV9 combines with J gene TRBJ1-2; D possibly corresponds to TRBD1 (5 bases). V was pared by 5 bases and J by 2 bases, with 10 bases between. This CDR3 comprises 13 residues. Per germline, CDR1 SGDLS and CDR2 YYNGEE. This CDR3 is CASRGQGNYGYTF. CDR3 in DNA: TGTGCCAGCAGAGGCCAGGGAAACTATGGCTACACCTTC.

The chain joins TRBV11-2 to TRBJ2-3, with 8 bases fitting TRBD1. This CDR3 region has 17 residues. Germline trimming cut 5 bases from V and 6 bases from J; bases unmatched to any gene: 16. CDR1 SGHAT and CDR2 FQNNGV come from the germline V gene. The CDR3: CASSRRRTGSPRDTQYF. The CDR3, as DNA: TGTGCCAGCAGCCGAAGAAGGACAGGGTCTCCCCGCGATACGCAGTATTTT.

A few counts support this clone. V gene TRBV9 combines with J gene TRBJ2-1; D is perhaps TRBD2 (7 bases). The CDR3 consists of 15 residues. Germline-derived CDR1 and CDR2 are SGDLS and YYNGEE. Trimming cost V 4 bases and J 4 bases, with 15 bases left between them. The CDR3 coding sequence is TGTGCCAGCAGCCCCCGGGGGGCCCCGTACAATGAGCAGTTCTTC. It encodes CASSPRGAPYNEQFF.

The gene calls are TRBV4-1 and TRBJ2-1; TRBD2 matches 13 bases. The CDR3 sequence is 17 residues long. Trimming removed 4 bases from V and 5 bases from J; junction bases left unmatched: 8. Germline V CDR1 and CDR2: MGHRA, YSYEKL. CDR3 region: CASSPRTSGSRHNEQFF. In DNA form, the CDR3 reads TGCGCCAGCAGCCCCCGGACTAGCGGGAGTCGCCACAATGAGCAGTTCTTC.

The chain uses TRBV27 and TRBJ1-2; tentatively, D is TRBD1 (6 bases). V was trimmed by 2 bases and J by 7 bases, leaving 17 bases between them. Germline CDR1 reads MNHEY; CDR2 reads SMNVEV (reference sequence). The CDR3 spans 15 residues. CDR3 amino acids: CASSLQGWGLGGYTF. The DNA for the CDR3 is TGTGCCAGCAGTTTACAGGGGTGGGGGTTAGGTGGCTACACCTTC.

The genes are TRBV19 and TRBJ1-1; TRBD1 is a possible D gene (5 bases). The germline CDR1 and CDR2 sequences are LNHDA and SQIVND (reference sequence). Deletions cut 10 bases from V and 0 bases from J, with 18 bases between. The CDR3 is 15 residues long. In DNA, the CDR3 is TGTGCCACTTCACGGGGGGGAGAGATGAACACTGAAGCTTTCTTT. Its translation is CATSRGGEMNTEAFF.

The chain combines TRBV7-9 with TRBJ2-3, with 9 bases aligning to TRBD1. CDR3 length: 15 residues. V lost 4 bases, J lost 4 bases, and 6 bases stayed unmatched. Germline assignment: CDR1 SEHNR and CDR2 FQNEAQ (reference sequence). CDR3 DNA: TGTGCCAGCAGCTCGCCGGGACAGGGTCCAGATACGCAGTATTTT. Residues: CASSSPGQGPDTQYF.

The rearrangement uses TRBV9 and TRBJ2-1, with 10 bases aligning to TRBD2. Germline CDR1 SGDLS, CDR2 YYNGEE. The CDR3 has 16 residues. V shed 3 bases and J 9 bases; nucleotides not matched to a gene: 12. The CDR3 sequence is CASSETLAGVFVEQFF. The CDR3 DNA reads as TGTGCCAGCAGCGAGACTCTAGCGGGAGTATTCGTTGAGCAGTTCTTC.

The rearrangement links TRBV15 to TRBJ1-5; TRBD1 aligns across 10 bases. The length of the CDR3 is 14 residues. Germline assignment: CDR1 LNHNV and CDR2 YYDKDF (reference sequence). After removal of 5 bases from V and 11 bases from J, the junction contained 9 bases not matched to a gene. The CDR3 here is CATSYGTGVPTQHF. The CDR3 nucleotides are TGTGCCACCAGCTACGGGACAGGGGTCCCGACCCAGCATTTT.

The rearrangement links TRBV7-8 to TRBJ2-3, with D perhaps TRBD2 (7 bases). The CDR3 runs 19 residues. The germline gives CDR1 SGHVS, CDR2 FQNEAQ. The V end lost 1 base, the J end lost 2 bases, and 22 bases lay between the germline ends. This CDR3 is CASSLEAMGGGGVTDTQYF. The CDR3 DNA reads TGTGCCAGCAGCTTAGAGGCCATGGGGGGCGGGGGCGTCACAGATACGCAGTATTTT.

This clone was detected a few times. The V call is TRBV13, the J call TRBJ2-7; D is possibly TRBD1 (6 bases). The CDR3 has 14 residues. V gave up 4 bases and J gave up 2 bases, with 12 bases separating them. Looked up from germline, CDR1 is PRHDT and CDR2 is FYEKMQ (reference sequence). CDR3 DNA sequence: TGTGCCAGCAGCTCCTTCGAGGGGGCCTACGAGCAGTACTTC. This translates into CASSSFEGAYEQYF.

CDR3 DNA: TGTGCCAGCAGCTTGGGGACAAGGAACACTGAAGCTTTCTTT. Its translation: CASSLGTRNTEAFF. The chain is built from TRBV5-5 and TRBJ1-1, with D possibly TRBD1 on 5 matching bases. Germline V gene lookup returns CDR1 SGHKS and CDR2 YYEKEE (reference sequence). Trimming shortened V by 0 bases and J by 1 base, and 7 bases separated the two germline ends. The CDR3 contains 14 residues.

The rearrangement links TRBV7-9 to TRBJ1-2; the D gene is possibly TRBD1 (6 bases). Trimming pared 5 bases from V and 2 bases from J, leaving 15 bases between. The CDR3 is made up of 15 amino acids. CDR1 and CDR2 (germline): SEHNR, FQNEAQ (reference sequence). The CDR3 nucleotides are TGTGCCAGCAGCCGTCGTGAGACAGGAAACTATGGCTACACCTTC. Translating gives CASSRRETGNYGYTF.

This chain uses TRBV7-9 with TRBJ2-2, with 10 bases identical to TRBD1. The CDR3 sequence is 18 residues long. V dropped 1 base and J dropped 1; count of bases not matched to a gene: 6. CDR1 and CDR2 (germline): SEHNR, FQNEAQ (reference sequence). The CDR3 loop is CASSLDPGQGLNTGELFF. DNA of the CDR3: TGTGCCAGCAGCTTAGACCCGGGACAGGGGTTGAACACCGGGGAGCTGTTTTTT.

J is TRBJ1-4 and V is TRBV6-6, with D hard to call. V lost 4 bases and J 4 bases, leaving 13 bases between the germline ends. The CDR3 has 15 amino acids. The germline gives CDR1 MNHNY, CDR2 SVGAGI (reference sequence). CDR3 region: CASSFNNPRNEKLFF. For the CDR3, the DNA is TGTGCCAGCAGTTTTAACAACCCCCGTAATGAAAAACTGTTTTTT.

The gene calls are TRBV2 and TRBJ2-7; tentatively, D is TRBD2 (6 bases). This CDR3 is built from 14 residues. Germline V gene data show CDR1 as SNHLY and CDR2 as FYNNEI. Trimming left V 7 bases short and J 2 bases short, with 15 bases between. CDR3 DNA sequence: TGTGCCAGCACTGTCGGGGGATGGACCTACGAGCAGTACTTC. Amino acid sequence: CASTVGGWTYEQYF. The variable domain in full, completed from reference TRBV2 and TRBJ2-7, reads EPEVTQTPSHQVTQMGQEVILRCVPISNHLYFYWYRQILGQKVEFLVSFYNNEISEKSEIFDDQFSVERPDGSNFTLKIRSTKLEDSAMYFCASTVGGWTYEQYFGPGTRLTVT.

The chain has TRBV15 and TRBJ2-1, with 8 bases aligning to TRBD2. V lost 0 bases, J lost 8 bases, and 9 bases stayed unmatched. The CDR3 has 16 amino acids. Looked up from germline, CDR1 is LNHNV and CDR2 is YYDKDF (reference sequence). CDR3 sequence: CATSRDFMRGVDEQFF. The CDR3 DNA reads TGTGCCACCAGCAGAGATTTTATGCGGGGGGTCGATGAGCAGTTCTTC. The full variable domain, completed using reference TRBV15 and TRBJ2-1, is DAMVIQNPRYQVTQFGKPVTLSCSQTLNHNVMYWYQQKSSQAPKLLFHYYDKDFNNEADTPDNFQSRRPNTSFCFLDIRSPGLGDTAMYLCATSRDFMRGVDEQFFGPGTRLTVL.

This rearrangement joins TRBV10-3 to TRBJ2-5, with a possible D match to TRBD2 (5 bases). CDR1 ENHRY and CDR2 SYGVKD come from the germline V gene. Trimming removed 7 bases from V and 2 bases from J, with 20 bases in between. There are 16 residues in the CDR3. For the CDR3, the DNA is TGTGCCATCAAATCACCCCGACTAAACAATCAAGAGACCCAGTACTTC. Translation gives CAIKSPRLNNQETQYF.

The genes are TRBV11-2 and TRBJ2-1; D possibly corresponds to TRBD2 (6 bases). V was cut by 5 bases and J by 5 bases, with 13 bases left in between. Per germline, CDR1 SGHAT and CDR2 FQNNGV. The CDR3 spans 14 residues. Here the CDR3 DNA reads TGTGCCAGCAGCCCCCGCGGGGATCACAATGAGCAGTTCTTC. This gives the protein CASSPRGDHNEQFF.

The chain uses TRBV5-8 and TRBJ2-1, with 10 bases that match TRBD2. The ends lost 4 bases at V and 11 bases at J; junction bases unmatched: 9. Germline V CDR1 and CDR2: SGHTS, YDEGEE. The CDR3 covers 14 residues. CDR3 DNA sequence: TGTGCCAGCAGCACCGGCCTAGCGGGAGAAAAGCAGTTCTTC. It codes for CASSTGLAGEKQFF.

The chain employs TRBV5-1 and TRBJ2-1, with 7 nucleotides matching TRBD1. With V trimmed by 4 bases and J by 2 bases, 9 bases remained unmatched. CDR1 SGHRS and CDR2 YFSETQ come from the germline V gene. This CDR3 spans 16 amino acids. As DNA, the CDR3 is TGCGCCAGCAGCGGACCGACAGGGCGCCCCTACAATGAGCAGTTCTTC. Translated: CASSGPTGRPYNEQFF.

The CDR3 region has the DNA TGTGCCAGCAGTAGGGGGGGAGGGGGCACCGGGGAGCTGTTTTTT. This gives the protein CASSRGGGGTGELFF. The chain employs TRBV9 and TRBJ2-2, with D tentatively TRBD2 (7 bases). Trimming pared 5 bases from V and 4 bases from J, leaving 15 bases between. Germline values: CDR1 SGDLS, CDR2 YYNGEE. The CDR3 runs to 15 residues.

The V call is TRBV14, the J call TRBJ2-1; 8 bases fit TRBD2. The CDR3 consists of 16 residues. The germline gives CDR1 SGHDN, CDR2 FVKESK. Trimming removed 4 bases from V and 7 bases from J; junction bases left unmatched: 12. The DNA for the CDR3 is TGTGCCAGCAGCCCCAGCCCAGCGGGAGTTCGTAATGAGCAGTTCTTC. Amino acid sequence: CASSPSPAGVRNEQFF.

The chain uses TRBV7-9 and TRBJ2-7, with a weak D call TRBD2 (5 bases). The CDR3 is made up of 15 amino acids. Trimming pared 5 bases from V and 6 bases from J, leaving 20 bases between. Germline V gene sequence: CDR1 SEHNR, CDR2 FQNEAQ (reference sequence). CDR3 in amino acids: CASSPPRERLREQYF. The CDR3 DNA is TGTGCCAGCAGCCCCCCCCGGGAACGTCTACGCGAGCAGTACTTC.

The chain recombines TRBV7-9 with TRBJ2-5, with 15 bases identical to TRBD2. The CDR3 is 18 residues long. Germline lookup yields CDR1 SEHNR and CDR2 FQNEAQ (reference sequence). J gave up 0 bases and V 4 bases, and 6 bases lay outside the gene matches. The CDR3 region has the DNA TGTGCCAGCAGCTCCGGACTAGCGGGGGGGAATTACCAAGAGACCCAGTACTTC. It codes for CASSSGLAGGNYQETQYF. Complete variable domain (other parts from reference TRBV7-9 and TRBJ2-5): DTGVSQNPRHKITKRGQNVTFRCDPISEHNRLYWYRQTLGQGPEFLTYFQNEAQLEKSRLLSDRFSAERPKGSFSTLEIQRTEQGDSAMYLCASSSGLAGGNYQETQYFGPGTRLLVL.

The chain has TRBV7-6 and TRBJ2-3; a possible D gene is TRBD1 (6 bases). Germline CDR1 is SGHVS and CDR2 is FNYEAQ. Deletions cut 5 bases from V and 0 bases from J, with 21 bases between. This CDR3 is built from 18 residues. The CDR3 DNA reads as TGTGCCAGCAGCGATTGGCTTCGGACAGACCCTAGCACAGATACGCAGTATTTT. This sequence encodes CASSDWLRTDPSTDTQYF.

The chain uses TRBV6-5 and TRBJ1-3, with unresolved D. Trimming removed 6 bases at V and 0 bases at J, with 12 bases between. The CDR3 has 15 amino acids. The germline CDR1 and CDR2 sequences are MNHEY and SVGAGI. The CDR3 DNA sequence: TGTGCCAGCAGCCCCGGGGTTAGCTCTGGAAACACCATATATTTT. Amino acids: CASSPGVSSGNTIYF.

V gene TRBV2 combines with J gene TRBJ2-3; 9 bases map to TRBD1. J lost 5 bases, V lost 7 bases, and 10 bases had no gene match. This CDR3 has 15 amino acids. Germline V gives CDR1 SNHLY, CDR2 FYNNEI. CDR3 protein: CASNSGTGMVDTQYF. The CDR3 region has the DNA TGTGCCAGCAATTCCGGGACAGGGATGGTAGATACGCAGTATTTT.

The V gene is TRBV19, the J gene TRBJ2-2, with no clear D. CDR3 length: 16 amino acids. V lost 3 bases and J 5 bases, leaving 16 bases between the germline ends. CDR1 is LNHDA and CDR2 is SQIVND in the germline V gene (reference sequence). DNA for the CDR3: TGTGCCAGTAGTATCAGGTCAGAGAGCAGTACCGGGGAGCTGTTTTTT. Its protein product is CASSIRSESSTGELFF.

This clone is a singleton in its sample. In the same sample, other DNA sequences code for this CDR3. The chain joins TRBV9 to TRBJ1-4; 7 nucleotides line up with TRBD1. There are 15 residues in the CDR3. The J segment lost 2 bases and the V segment lost 3 bases, leaving 4 bases of the junction unmatched. Germline V lookup: CDR1 SGDLS, CDR2 YYNGEE. The CDR3 loop is CASSGDSFTNEKLFF. DNA of the CDR3: TGTGCCAGCAGCGGGGACAGTTTTACTAATGAAAAACTGTTTTTT.